These T cell receptor beta chains were read from a single sample in a study of cytomegalovirus exposure and HLA in healthy donors. Assay used: immunoSEQ multiplex PCR; TCRdb lists only in-frame clones, some missing. The repertoire holds over 130,000 clones, around 79% seen once, with around 6.3% in the top ten. Sequencing was done on a sample of PBMCs. These receptors were taken from a man between 50 and 59 years old in good health and CMV-seropositive. CDR3s include the opening cysteine and the closing phenylalanine or tryptophan. D genes are given only for firm matches. Size values are once, few and many counts, or a class for expanded clones, and some rows have none.

TRBJ2-1 | - | TRBV5-6 | 14 | - | CASSLTRDRNEQFF | TGTGCCAGCAGCCTAACGCGGGATCGCAATGAGCAGTTCTTC
TRBJ1-2 | - | TRBV29-1 | 13 | - | CSVVMQGDYGYTF | TGCAGCGTTGTGATGCAGGGCGACTATGGCTACACCTTC
TRBJ2-7 | - | TRBV30 | 15 | - | CAWSVLGGRSYEQYF | TGTGCCTGGAGTGTACTAGGGGGTAGGTCCTACGAGCAGTACTTC
TRBJ2-3 | - | TRBV5-1 | 15 | TRBD1 | CASSTRTGLTDTQYF | TGCGCCAGCAGCACCAGGACAGGGCTCACAGATACGCAGTATTTT
TRBJ2-7 | - | TRBV5-6 | 15 | TRBD1 | CASSLGTGGPHEQYF | TGTGCCAGCAGCTTGGGGACAGGGGGCCCACACGAGCAGTACTTC
TRBJ1-2 | - | TRBV27 | 14 | TRBD1 | CASRTGGAGIPETF | TGTGCCAGCCGAACAGGGGGCGCTGGGATTCCGGAAACCTTC
TRBJ2-7 | - | TRBV11-2 | 16 | - | CASSLVGGLGNYEQYF | TGTGCCAGCAGCTTAGTGGGGGGGCTAGGGAACTACGAGCAGTACTTC
TRBJ1-2 | once | TRBV27 | 13 | TRBD1 | CASSPDRGQGYTF | TGTGCCAGCAGTCCCGACAGGGGGCAAGGCTACACCTTC
TRBJ1-2 | - | TRBV6-5 | 14 | TRBD1 | CASSGDRGHYGYTF | TGTGCCAGCAGTGGGGACAGGGGACACTATGGCTACACCTTC
TRBJ2-2 | - | TRBV6-6 | 14 | - | CASSYGAGTGELFF | TGTGCCAGCAGTTACGGAGCGGGTACCGGGGAGCTGTTTTTT
TRBJ1-5 | - | TRBV18 | 14 | - | CASSSTTLNQPQHF | TGTGCCAGCTCATCGACAACACTCAATCAGCCCCAGCATTTT
TRBJ1-5 | once | TRBV7-9 | 13 | - | CASSLTLNQPQHF | TGTGCCAGCAGCTTAACCCTAAATCAGCCCCAGCATTTT
TRBJ2-7 | - | TRBV6-1 | 14 | TRBD1 | CASNIGGTGRRWYF | TGTGCCAGCAATATAGGTGGGACAGGCCGTCGGTGGTACTTC
TRBJ2-2 | - | TRBV5-1 | 17 | - | CASSWRRGGTLTGELFF | TGCGCCAGCAGTTGGCGAAGGGGCGGGACCCTAACCGGGGAGCTGTTTTTT
TRBJ1-1 | - | TRBV4-1 | 15 | TRBD1 | CASGQNRQGNTEAFF | TGCGCCAGCGGCCAAAACAGACAGGGGAACACTGAAGCTTTCTTT
TRBJ2-5 | - | TRBV12-5 | 17 | TRBD2 | CASGRGLADRFQETQYF | TGTGCTAGTGGTCGAGGGCTAGCGGACCGGTTTCAAGAGACCCAGTACTTC
TRBJ2-1 | - | TRBV11-2 | 15 | TRBD1 | CASSEGAYSYNEQFF | TGTGCCAGCAGCGAGGGGGCTTACTCCTACAATGAGCAGTTCTTC
TRBJ2-2 | - | TRBV6-6 | 14 | - | CASSQLQGPGELFF | TGTGCCAGCAGTCAACTACAGGGCCCCGGGGAGCTGTTTTTT
TRBJ2-7 | - | TRBV2 | 14 | - | CASTTGLNSYEQYF | TGTGCCAGCACCACAGGCCTTAACTCCTACGAGCAGTACTTC
TRBJ1-6 | - | TRBV5-1 | 18 | - | CASSLENRNPLYNSPLHF | TGCGCCAGCAGCTTGGAGAACAGGAACCCCCTATATAATTCACCCCTCCACTTT
TRBJ1-1 | - | TRBV29-1 | 11 | - | CSAREGAEAFF | TGCAGCGCTAGGGAGGGAGCTGAAGCTTTCTTT
TRBJ1-2 | - | TRBV6-6 | 14 | TRBD1 | CASSYSDRVGGYTF | TGTGCCAGCAGTTACTCGGACAGGGTGGGAGGCTACACCTTC
TRBJ2-7 | - | TRBV6-5 | 15 | - | CASSYSGVGHYEQYF | TGTGCCAGCAGTTACTCAGGAGTCGGCCACTACGAGCAGTACTTC
TRBJ2-7 | - | TRBV4-1 | 16 | TRBD2 | CASSQPTSGTPHEQYF | TGCGCCAGCAGCCAGCCGACTAGCGGGACTCCGCACGAGCAGTACTTC
TRBJ1-4 | - | TRBV27 | 15 | - | CASSLVSGLNEKLFF | TGTGCCAGCAGTTTAGTCTCAGGGCTGAATGAAAAACTGTTTTTT
TRBJ2-2 | - | TRBV7-2 | 14 | TRBD1 | CALRGQGNTGELFF | TGTGCCCTAAGGGGGCAGGGTAACACCGGGGAGCTGTTTTTT
TRBJ2-5 | - | TRBV6-1 | 14 | TRBD1 | CASSRTGWGETQYF | TGTGCCAGCAGTCGGACAGGGTGGGGAGAGACCCAGTACTTC
TRBJ2-7 | - | TRBV27 | 15 | TRBD2 | CASSILREGTYEQYF | TGTGCCAGCAGTATCCTCCGGGAGGGGACCTACGAGCAGTACTTC
TRBJ1-2 | - | TRBV29-1 | 13 | TRBD1 | CSVTGTGNDGYTF | TGCAGCGTCACCGGGACAGGGAACGACGGCTACACCTTC
TRBJ2-5 | - | TRBV6-5 | 15 | - | CASSYSVRVQETQYF | TGTGCCAGCAGTTACTCGGTGAGAGTTCAAGAGACCCAGTACTTC
TRBJ2-7 | - | TRBV28 | 15 | TRBD1 | CASSSPGTGGYEQYF | TGTGCCAGCAGTTCCCCCGGGACAGGGGGCTACGAGCAGTACTTC
TRBJ1-1 | once | TRBV19 | 11 | TRBD1 | CASRDRAVAFF | TGTGCCAGTAGAGACAGGGCGGTAGCTTTCTTT
TRBJ2-7 | - | TRBV28 | 14 | - | CATQRGSQTYEQYF | TGTGCCACCCAAAGGGGGTCTCAGACCTACGAGCAGTACTTC
TRBJ2-1 | - | TRBV7-7 | 16 | TRBD2 | CASSFGTSGGGNEQFF | TGTGCTAGCAGCTTCGGGACTAGCGGAGGGGGCAATGAGCAGTTCTTC
TRBJ2-7 | - | TRBV7-6 | 15 | - | CASSLEVGRAGEQYF | TGTGCCAGCAGCTTAGAGGTCGGGAGAGCGGGCGAGCAGTACTTC
TRBJ2-7 | - | TRBV5-1 | 14 | - | CASSLEGSGGEQYF | TGCGCCAGCAGCTTGGAGGGGTCCGGTGGCGAGCAGTACTTC
TRBJ2-3 | - | TRBV21-1 | 15 | - | CASQGRREVPDTQYF | TGTGCCAGCCAAGGGAGGCGGGAGGTTCCAGATACGCAGTATTTT
TRBJ2-7 | - | TRBV10-3 | 15 | TRBD2 | CAIRTGTSGSYEQYF | TGTGCCATCAGAACCGGGACTAGCGGTTCCTACGAGCAGTACTTC
TRBJ2-7 | - | TRBV9 | 16 | TRBD2 | CASSPRPGAGEGEQYF | TGTGCCAGCAGCCCGCGCCCGGGCGCGGGAGAGGGCGAGCAGTACTTC
TRBJ2-5 | - | TRBV5-6 | 14 | - | CASSKYDKQETQYF | TGTGCCAGCAGCAAGTACGACAAACAAGAGACCCAGTACTTC
TRBJ2-7 | - | TRBV4-1 | 14 | - | CASSRTTRTYEQYF | TGCGCCAGCAGCCGAACCACTAGGACCTACGAGCAGTACTTC
TRBJ1-2 | - | TRBV5-1 | 16 | TRBD1 | CASSLEGTGSRYGYTF | TGCGCCAGCAGCTTGGAAGGGACAGGAAGCCGCTATGGCTACACCTTC
TRBJ2-1 | - | TRBV28 | 11 | - | CASKRWNEQFF | TGTGCCAGCAAGCGGTGGAATGAGCAGTTCTTC
TRBJ2-3 | - | TRBV5-1 | 18 | TRBD2 | CASSLARSSGSVTDTQYF | TGCGCCAGCAGCTTGGCCCGCTCTAGCGGGAGTGTCACAGATACGCAGTATTTT
TRBJ1-5 | - | TRBV30 | 14 | - | CAWSVGRVDQPQHF | TGTGCCTGGAGTGTTGGCAGGGTGGATCAGCCCCAGCATTTT
TRBJ1-2 | - | TRBV28 | 15 | - | CASSLSPGLGNGYTF | TGTGCCAGCAGTTTATCGCCGGGACTAGGGAATGGCTACACCTTC
TRBJ2-2 | - | TRBV7-9 | 17 | TRBD1 | CASSLNYGQGTVGELFF | TGTGCCAGCAGCTTAAATTACGGACAGGGTACGGTCGGGGAGCTGTTTTTT